This record looks at one T cell receptor (beta chain) sequence and its context. The antigen is unknown. The PCR made use of 60 Vbeta and 13 Jbeta primers. Only in-frame clones appear in the TCRdb table, and some are missing; sequencing was by immunoSEQ multiplex PCR. The data show over 150,000 clones, around 80% seen once. These donors counted as nominally healthy when sampled, but unrecorded immune exposures were likely. This entry belongs to a study of cytomegalovirus exposure and HLA in healthy donors. Study observations and caveats: Researchers catalogued about 150 TCR beta chains as cytomegalovirus-associated. Near-uniform donor sequencing depth was presumed by presence/absence analyses.

This CDR3 is 14 amino acids long. V was clipped by 6 bases and J by 4 bases, with 13 bases between them. Germline lookup yields CDR1 LNHDA and CDR2 SQIVND (reference sequence). Source material: PBMCs. The receptor's source is a woman aged 55-75 years in good health and CMV-seropositive. The chain recombines TRBV19 with TRBJ2-1; possibly TRBD2 for D (5 bases). As DNA, the CDR3 is TGTGCCAGTAGCCCCCGGGGATCGTACAATGAGCAGTTCTTC. Translated: CASSPRGSYNEQFF.